This T cell receptor (beta chain) derives from a study of blood T cells in healthy people across ages. V dropped 10 bases and J dropped 3; count of bases not matched to a gene: 11. This CDR3 has 15 residues. Germline CDR1 reads KGHDR; CDR2 reads SFDVKD. A J-beta primer mix and a sample-barcoded 5' primer were used in a second PCR of about 7 to 12 cycles. TCRdb used MiXCR to reprocess the 5' RACE reads, holding one entry per CDR3 protein. This table holds around 2 million distinct CDR3 sequences, approximately 39% found once. This clonotype was observed a few times. Sequencing input: blood. J is TRBJ2-1 and V is TRBV24-1; the match to TRBD1 covers 7 bases. The clonotype originates from a human donor in good health. Here the CDR3 reads CATSRDREGYNEQFF. As DNA, the CDR3 is TGTGCCACGTCCCGGGACAGAGAGGGCTACAATGAGCAGTTCTTC.